Below are 6 T cell receptor beta chains sequenced from a single sample in a study of blood T cell repertoires in COVID-19. Method: immunoSEQ multiplex PCR; TCRdb's copy keeps in-frame clones and lacks some. The table has fewer than 300,000 clones, roughly 90% seen once. The material sequenced was peripheral blood. These TCRs come from a young woman with COVID-19, enrolled during active disease.

V is TRBV27 and J is TRBJ1-2; 7 bases fit TRBD1. V was clipped by 2 bases and J by 2 bases; unmatched bases: 2. The CDR3 length is 14 residues. Germline CDR1 and CDR2: MNHEY and SMNVEV (reference sequence). DNA for the CDR3: TGTGCCAGCAGTTTACAGGGGGTAAACTATGGCTACACCTTC. This encodes CASSLQGVNYGYTF.

This clone was detected once. The chain is built from TRBV7-9 and TRBJ2-7, with TRBD2 as a possible D gene (6 bases). The CDR3 extends over 16 amino acids. CDR1 is SEHNR and CDR2 is FQNEAQ in the germline V gene (reference sequence). Trimming removed 4 bases at V and 5 bases at J, with 21 bases between. Here the CDR3 DNA reads TGTGCCAGCAGCTCGGGAGTTGGGGGTACATCCGACGAGCAGTACTTC. It codes for CASSSGVGGTSDEQYF.

J is TRBJ2-7 and V is TRBV3-1 (or the pseudogene TRBV3-2); TRBD1 aligns across 7 bases. CDR1 and CDR2 from the germline V gene are LGHDT and YNNKEL (reference sequence). Losses at the gene ends were 6 bases for V and 1 base for J; bases not matched to a gene: 3. This CDR3 is 13 amino acids long. As DNA, the CDR3 is TGTGCCAGCAGTTCGGACAGGTCCTACGAGCAGTACTTC. Translating gives CASSSDRSYEQYF.

The chain carries TRBV5-4 and TRBJ1-2; D possibly corresponds to TRBD1 (5 bases). Germline V gene sequence: CDR1 SGHNT, CDR2 YYREEE (reference sequence). V was clipped by 1 base and J by 2 bases, with 6 bases between them. The CDR3 loop spans 13 amino acids. CDR3: CASSLPGNYGYTF. For the CDR3, the DNA is TGTGCCAGCAGCTTGCCAGGGAACTATGGCTACACCTTC.

V usage is TRBV4-1 and J usage is TRBJ1-1, with D maybe TRBD1 (6 bases). Trimming shortened V by 0 bases and J by 0 bases, and 14 bases separated the two germline ends. The germline V gene encodes CDR1 MGHRA and CDR2 YSYEKL. This CDR3 has 17 residues. The CDR3 DNA sequence: TGCGCCAGCAGCCAAGATGGGGTCGGGACACTGAACACTGAAGCTTTCTTT. Translation gives CASSQDGVGTLNTEAFF.

The chain carries TRBV29-1 and TRBJ1-1; TRBD1 matches 10 bases. The CDR3 is made up of 14 amino acids. Looked up from germline, CDR1 is SQVTM and CDR2 is ANQGSEA. V was clipped by 3 bases and J by 1 base; unmatched bases: 2. CDR3 protein: CSVDRDRGNTEAFF. In DNA form, the CDR3 reads TGCAGCGTTGACCGGGACAGGGGGAACACTGAAGCTTTCTTT.